This is a list of T cell receptor beta chains from one sample in a study of cytomegalovirus exposure and HLA in healthy donors. The assay was immunoSEQ multiplex PCR, and TCRdb's table has in-frame clones only and misses some. The sample lists some 200,000 clones, around 64% seen once, with 2.5% to 3% in the top ten. Sequenced input: PBMCs. The receptors shown here come from a man in his forties or fifties in good health and CMV-seropositive. The CDR3 runs from the conserved cysteine through the conserved F or W. D genes are given only for firm matches. Clone size is stated in some rows and not others, as once, few, many or a class when expanded.

size: .; D: TRBD1; J: TRBJ1-4; V: TRBV10-3; DNA: TGTGCCGTGTTCGACAGGGCCAATGAAAAACTGTTTTTT; CDR3: CAVFDRANEKLFF
size: .; D: TRBD1; J: TRBJ2-5; V: TRBV2; DNA: TGTGCCAGCAGTGAAGGAGGGGGCTTCCAAGAGACCCAGTACTTC; CDR3: CASSEGGGFQETQYF
size: .; D: TRBD1; J: TRBJ1-1; V: TRBV9; DNA: TGTGCCAGCAGCGCAGACAGGGGCGGCACTGAAGCTTTCTTT; CDR3: CASSADRGGTEAFF
size: .; D: .; J: TRBJ2-7; V: TRBV15; DNA: TGTGCCACCAGCAGAGAGGGGGGGCGCACCTACGAGCAGTACTTC; CDR3: CATSREGGRTYEQYF
size: .; D: TRBD1; J: TRBJ1-5; V: TRBV2; DNA: TGTGCCAGCAGATGGACAGGGAATAGCAATCAGCCCCAGCATTTT; CDR3: CASRWTGNSNQPQHF
size: medium-sized; D: .; J: TRBJ1-3; V: TRBV4-1; DNA: TGCGCCAGCAGCATCTCCCGGGGGTCTGGAAACACCATATATTTT; CDR3: CASSISRGSGNTIYF
size: .; D: .; J: TRBJ2-7; V: TRBV28; DNA: TGTGCCAGCAGTTTAGTTGGGGGCAGAGATTACGAGCAGTACTTC; CDR3: CASSLVGGRDYEQYF
size: .; D: .; J: TRBJ1-5; V: TRBV10-2; DNA: TGCGCCAGCAGTGAGTCTGGACACCGCAATCAGCCCCAGCATTTT; CDR3: CASSESGHRNQPQHF
size: .; D: TRBD1; J: TRBJ1-2; V: TRBV7-2; DNA: TGTGCCAGCAGCAACATACAGGGGGCGCGTGGCTACACCTTC; CDR3: CASSNIQGARGYTF
size: .; D: .; J: TRBJ1-2; V: TRBV29-1; DNA: TGCAGCGTTGCAGGGGCGGATCGCACTATTAGCTACACCTTC; CDR3: CSVAGADRTISYTF
size: .; D: .; J: TRBJ1-6; V: TRBV7-6; DNA: TGTGCCAGCAGCTTGGAGGATAATTCACCCCTCCACTTT; CDR3: CASSLEDNSPLHF
size: .; D: .; J: TRBJ2-7; V: TRBV27; DNA: TGTGCCAGCAGGGGAGGGGGGAGGCCGGGCCACGAGCAGTACTTC; CDR3: CASRGGGRPGHEQYF
size: .; D: .; J: TRBJ2-5; V: TRBV9; DNA: TGTGCCAGCAGCGTCCTCCTGGGGACACAAGAGACCCAGTACTTC; CDR3: CASSVLLGTQETQYF
size: .; D: .; J: TRBJ2-7; V: TRBV6-5; DNA: TGTGCCAGCAGTTACTCGAAGGGTGTGCGGGGAGAGTACTTC; CDR3: CASSYSKGVRGEYF
size: .; D: .; J: TRBJ1-6; V: TRBV11-2; DNA: TGTGCCAGCAGTCGTAATCCTGGGACAAATGGTTCACCCCTCCACTTT; CDR3: CASSRNPGTNGSPLHF
size: .; D: TRBD1; J: TRBJ2-6; V: TRBV27; DNA: TGTGCCAGCAGTTCCCCGGGACAGGGAGGGGCCAACGTCCTGACTTTC; CDR3: CASSSPGQGGANVLTF
size: .; D: TRBD2; J: TRBJ2-7; V: TRBV18; DNA: TGTGCCAGCTCACCCTCAGCTAGCGGGGGGGCGTCTGCCTACGAGCAGTACTTC; CDR3: CASSPSASGGASAYEQYF
size: .; D: TRBD2; J: TRBJ2-2; V: TRBV5-5; DNA: TGTGCCAGCATCCCAACGGGGGGAAAGACCGGGGAGCTGTTTTTT; CDR3: CASIPTGGKTGELFF
size: .; D: .; J: TRBJ1-2; V: TRBV4-1; DNA: TGCGCCAGCACCCCGAGGGACTACGAAGACTATGGCTACACCTTC; CDR3: CASTPRDYEDYGYTF
size: .; D: TRBD1; J: TRBJ1-5; V: TRBV5-6; DNA: TGTGCCAGCAGCTCAGGGGGGCAGCCCCAGCATTTT; CDR3: CASSSGGQPQHF
size: few; D: .; J: TRBJ1-2; V: TRBV19; DNA: TGTGCCAGTAGTATGGCTCATGGACAGCCGCCCTATGGCTACACCTTC; CDR3: CASSMAHGQPPYGYTF
size: few; D: .; J: TRBJ2-1; V: TRBV21-1; DNA: TGTGCTAGAGGAGAGGTCAAAACCTACAATGAGCAGTTCTTC; CDR3: CARGEVKTYNEQFF
size: .; D: TRBD2; J: TRBJ2-5; V: TRBV7-9; DNA: TGTGCCAGCAGCTTAGCTCTAGCGGGAGAGACCCAGTACTTC; CDR3: CASSLALAGETQYF
size: .; D: TRBD1; J: TRBJ1-4; V: TRBV28; DNA: TGTGCCAGCAGGCGGGACAGCAATGAAAAACTGTTTTTT; CDR3: CASRRDSNEKLFF
size: .; D: .; J: TRBJ1-2; V: TRBV5-1; DNA: TGCGCCAGCAGCTTGTCCAGGGAGGAGGGCTACACCTTC; CDR3: CASSLSREEGYTF
size: few; D: .; J: TRBJ1-2; V: TRBV5-4; DNA: TGTGCCAGCAGTTTTGACCCCAGGGGCTATGGCTACACCTTC; CDR3: CASSFDPRGYGYTF
size: .; D: TRBD1; J: TRBJ2-6; V: TRBV9; DNA: TGTGCCAGCAGCGCCGGGACAGGGATTCGGTTTGGTGGGGCCAACGTCCTGACTTTC; CDR3: CASSAGTGIRFGGANVLTF
size: .; D: .; J: TRBJ1-1; V: TRBV14; DNA: TGTGCCAGTGCCCTCCGGGGGGGGAACACTGAAGCTTTCTTT; CDR3: CASALRGGNTEAFF
size: .; D: TRBD1; J: TRBJ1-4; V: TRBV9; DNA: TGTGCCAGCAGCCCCCCCCCGCCCGGGACAGGGGCTGAAAAACTGTTTTTT; CDR3: CASSPPPPGTGAEKLFF
size: few; D: .; J: TRBJ1-1; V: TRBV5-5; DNA: TGTGCCAGCAGCTTATCGGGGGGCGTAGAGACTGAAGCTTTCTTT; CDR3: CASSLSGGVETEAFF
size: .; D: .; J: TRBJ2-7; V: TRBV11-1; DNA: TGTGCCAGCAGTTTTAGCCCGACGGGACACAGCTCCTACGAGCAGTACTTC; CDR3: CASSFSPTGHSSYEQYF
size: .; D: .; J: TRBJ2-1; V: TRBV10-1; DNA: TGCGCCAGCAAAAGCGAGGCAGACCCTTACAATGAGCAGTTCTTC; CDR3: CASKSEADPYNEQFF
size: once; D: .; J: TRBJ2-6; V: TRBV19; DNA: TGTGCCAGTTGTCTTTACTCTGGGGCCAACGTCCTGACTTTC; CDR3: CASCLYSGANVLTF
size: .; D: .; J: TRBJ1-6; V: TRBV29-1; DNA: TGCAGCGTCGCGGGTGACTATAATTCACCCCTCCACTTT; CDR3: CSVAGDYNSPLHF
size: .; D: .; J: TRBJ1-3; V: TRBV7-6; DNA: TGTGCCAGCAGCGCGGATCATAGTACTGGAAACACCATATATTTT; CDR3: CASSADHSTGNTIYF
size: .; D: .; J: TRBJ2-1; V: TRBV10-3; DNA: TGTGCCATCAGCCCCAGTTATTCCAATGAGCAGTTCTTC; CDR3: CAISPSYSNEQFF
size: .; D: .; J: TRBJ2-2; V: TRBV5-1; DNA: TGCGCCAGCAGCCGCGGGACAGCGAACACCGGGGAGCTGTTTTTT; CDR3: CASSRGTANTGELFF
size: .; D: .; J: TRBJ1-2; V: TRBV28; DNA: TGTGCCAGCAGTTTACAGGCAGTGAGCTATGGCTACACCTTC; CDR3: CASSLQAVSYGYTF
size: few; D: .; J: TRBJ2-3; V: TRBV19; DNA: TGTGCCACCCTTGAGGCGGGCACAGATACGCAGTATTTT; CDR3: CATLEAGTDTQYF
size: .; D: .; J: TRBJ1-1; V: TRBV4-1; DNA: TGCGCCAGCAGCCAAGCGGGTCGATCGGCTGAAGCTTTCTTT; CDR3: CASSQAGRSAEAFF
size: few; D: TRBD1; J: TRBJ1-2; V: TRBV19; DNA: TGTGCCAGTAGTATCGGACAGGGGATCGACTATGGCTACACCTTC; CDR3: CASSIGQGIDYGYTF
size: .; D: TRBD1; J: TRBJ1-1; V: TRBV19; DNA: TGTGCCAGTAGTACCCGGGACAGGGGGCGCGGGACCGCAGCTTTCTTT; CDR3: CASSTRDRGRGTAAFF
size: .; D: .; J: TRBJ2-3; V: TRBV4-1; DNA: TGCGCCAGCAGCAGAGAACGGTTCACAGATACGCAGTATTTT; CDR3: CASSRERFTDTQYF
size: .; D: .; J: TRBJ2-1; V: TRBV5-1; DNA: TGCGCCAGCAGCTTTGGACTCGGGAGCTCCTACAATGAGCAGTTCTTC; CDR3: CASSFGLGSSYNEQFF
size: few; D: .; J: TRBJ1-5; V: TRBV6-5; DNA: TGTGCCAGCAGCTCGGCTGGGGGCCCGCATCAGCCCCAGCATTTT; CDR3: CASSSAGGPHQPQHF
size: .; D: TRBD1; J: TRBJ1-1; V: TRBV7-3; DNA: TGTGCCAGCAGCTTGGGGACAGGGTTGAACACTGAAGCTTTCTTT; CDR3: CASSLGTGLNTEAFF
size: few; D: .; J: TRBJ1-2; V: TRBV5-1; DNA: TGCGCCAGCAGCCCCGAGATGTTTTGGTATGGCTACACCTTC; CDR3: CASSPEMFWYGYTF
size: .; D: .; J: TRBJ1-2; V: TRBV27; DNA: TGTGCCAGCAGTTTAATTGCAGGGACTCTCTATGGCTACACCTTC; CDR3: CASSLIAGTLYGYTF
size: few; D: .; J: TRBJ1-5; V: TRBV11-2; DNA: TGTGCCAGCAGCCACGGGCAGCCCCAGCATTTT; CDR3: CASSHGQPQHF
size: .; D: .; J: TRBJ2-2; V: TRBV2; DNA: TGTGCCAGCCGAGCGGACGCCACCGGGGAGCTGTTTTTT; CDR3: CASRADATGELFF
size: .; D: .; J: TRBJ2-5; V: TRBV7-7; DNA: TGTGCCAGCAGCTTAGGAGCGACAGACCAAGAGACCCAGTACTTC; CDR3: CASSLGATDQETQYF
size: .; D: TRBD2; J: TRBJ2-1; V: TRBV19; DNA: TGTGCCAGTTCACTCACTAGCGGGGACTACAATGAGCAGTTCTTC; CDR3: CASSLTSGDYNEQFF
size: few; D: TRBD1; J: TRBJ2-3; V: TRBV2; DNA: TGTGCCAGCAACCCGCAGGGGAACAGGGGGCCGACGGTGTCTTTT; CDR3: CASNPQGNRGPTVSF
size: .; D: TRBD2; J: TRBJ2-2; V: TRBV10-3; DNA: TGTGCCATCAATCTTGGCGGGGGGGCGACGAACACCGGGGAGCTGTTTTTT; CDR3: CAINLGGGATNTGELFF
size: few; D: .; J: TRBJ2-1; V: TRBV4-2; DNA: TGTGCCAGCAGCCACGGGGGCTACAATGAGCAGTTCTTC; CDR3: CASSHGGYNEQFF